The T cell receptor (beta chain) under discussion was sequenced for a study of graft-versus-host responses after intestinal transplantation. Turning to the study itself: Anti-thymocyte globulin induction, then tacrolimus and steroids for roughly 3 years, went to all recipients.

Some clones are missing from TCRdb's copy, which holds only in-frame ones; the method was immunoSEQ multiplex PCR. Here the sample spans around 120,000 clones, roughly 95% being singletons. This CDR3 has 15 residues. The V gene's germline CDR1 is SGDLS and CDR2 YYNGEE. Comment on this clone: Its antigen is unidentified.

The receptor was derived from a human donor who received an intestinal transplant. The chain joins TRBV9 to TRBJ2-5; 7 nucleotides line up with TRBD1. The end of the DNA is better explained by TRBJ2-7, so the J call may be wrong. This material consisted of unstimulated CD8+ T cells sorted from spleen or lymph node cells, taken before intestinal transplant. The CDR3 nucleotides are TGTGCCAGCAGCGTAGCTGAGGGACAGTTCTACGAGCAGTACTTC. Translating it yields CASSVAEGQFYEQYF.